This TCR beta chain was sequenced in a study of glioma-infiltrating T cells. Overall study results and limits: Non-neoplastic patients had below-expected tissue-blood divergence, while all gliomas exceeded expectation.

This clonotype was seen just once. No antigen is known for it. A much more abundant neighbour one base away suggests this may be a read error. TCR alpha and beta CDR3 regions were amplified from RNA using iRepertoire nested multiplex PCR. Tissue mRNA or PBMC total RNA, 100-400 ng, went into one-step reverse transcription and amplification. One entry per CDR3 protein, called by TCRdb with MiXCR from the multiplex PCR reads. This table has roughly 200,000 distinct CDR3 sequences, around 40% appearing once. Per germline, CDR1 LGHNA and CDR2 YNFKEQ. The CDR3 contains 17 residues. This receptor was obtained from a human donor with low-grade glioma or glioblastoma, undergoing nonglioma brain surgery, or in good health (not recorded which). Sequenced material: glioma tissue, nonneoplastic brain tissue, or PBMCs (not recorded which). This chain links TRBV4-2 with TRBJ2-7; 7 positions agree with TRBD2. The CDR3 here is CAGSQGRFRGSSYEQYF. CDR3 nucleotides: TGTGCCGGCAGCCAAGGAAGGTTTCGCGGGAGTTCCTACGAGCAGTACTTC.